Listed below are T cell receptor beta chains from one sample, sequenced in a study of T cell responses to AZD1222 COVID-19 vaccine. TCRdb's copy holds only in-frame clones and misses some; the assay was immunoSEQ multiplex PCR. The sample consists of some 84,000 clones, approximately 83% of them appearing once. This sample comprised peripheral blood, obtained on day 0 of AZD1222 vaccination. The receptors derive from an adult in good health. The CDR3 runs from the conserved cysteine through the conserved F or W. The order of the fields is CDR3 length, V gene, CDR3 protein.

15 | TRBV18 | CASSPGGALVDEQYF
15 | TRBV18 | CASSPRTGREDIQYF
14 | TRBV6-5 | CASRRGQSSYEQYF
13 | TRBV10-2 | CASTPAGLETQYF
17 | TRBV11-3 | CASSLDMGRPNTGELFF
15 | TRBV6-1 | CASSEDGGTYNEQFF
13 | TRBV28 | CASSPDRGHEQYF
14 | TRBV9 | CASSEGASNYGYTF
14 | TRBV7-9 | CASSQAGVNQPQHF
13 | TRBV9 | CASSVVRGSEQFF
15 | TRBV7-2 | CASSLDRAVPYEQYF
17 | TRBV5-1 | CASSLGPLLANTGELFF
15 | TRBV5-1 | CASSLEEGSSYEQYF
15 | TRBV28 | CASSLGGFSGNTIYF
13 | TRBV9 | CASSATGAREQYF
15 | TRBV6-1 | CASSEAGRPPGELFF
14 | TRBV27 | CASSLTLGRETQYF
15 | TRBV27 | CASSFVGAGAYEQYF
17 | TRBV7-2 | CASSIAGTGGLKNIQYF
13 | TRBV18 | CASSPLGDTEAFF
14 | TRBV20-1 | CSASPTSGSGEQYF
14 | TRBV5-1 | CASSSLEGNYGYTF
17 | TRBV11-3 | CASSLDGGTGHNNEQFF
14 | TRBV28 | CASSYQGARTEAFF
13 | TRBV19 | CASSIVWGQPQHF
13 | TRBV19 | CATRLATNEKLFF
13 | TRBV6-5 | CAISTGRINEQFF
16 | TRBV3-1/TRBV3-2 | CASSQVWRGAYNEQFF